Each of the 10 T cell receptor beta chains below was sequenced from the same sample in a study of blood T cell repertoires in COVID-19. Assay: immunoSEQ multiplex PCR; the TCRdb copy retains only in-frame clones and omits some. Of approximately 46,000 clones in the sample, 70% to 90% are singletons; the top ten hold 10% to 15%. The sequenced material came from peripheral blood. These receptor sequences come from a human donor in a cohort sampled during active COVID-19.

The chain recombines TRBV5-1 with TRBJ1-1, with a tentative D call TRBD1 (5 bases). In germline, CDR1 is SGHRS, CDR2 YFSETQ. CDR3 length: 14 amino acids. V dropped 0 bases and J dropped 1 base, with 7 bases sitting between them. CDR3 sequence: CASSLAQENTEAFF. CDR3 DNA: TGCGCCAGCAGCTTGGCACAGGAGAACACTGAAGCTTTCTTT.

The chain employs TRBV6-4 and TRBJ2-6, with a possible D match to TRBD1 (5 bases). The CDR3 contains 17 residues. The germline V and J ends were trimmed by 3 bases and 0 bases, with 12 bases remaining between them. Germline V gene data show CDR1 as MRHNA and CDR2 as SNTAGT. The CDR3 sequence is CASSEAGPYSGANVLTF. CDR3 in DNA: TGTGCCAGCAGTGAAGCAGGGCCATACTCTGGGGCCAACGTCCTGACTTTC.

This clone was observed once. This CDR3 reads CASQQGYNQPQHF. The CDR3 bases are TGTGCCAGCCAACAGGGTTATAATCAGCCCCAGCATTTT. The V gene is TRBV6-5, the J gene TRBJ1-5; weak D call: TRBD1 (6 bases). Trimming took 8 bases from V and 4 from J, leaving 12 bases between them. Germline V gene data show CDR1 as MNHEY and CDR2 as SVGAGI. The CDR3 covers 13 residues.

The chain joins TRBV28 to TRBJ2-1; 8 bases fit TRBD2. The germline V gene encodes CDR1 MDHEN and CDR2 SYDVKM. With V trimmed by 5 bases and J by 3 bases, 12 bases remained unmatched. This CDR3 contains 17 residues. CDR3 sequence: CASSLPLGAGGYNEQFF. CDR3 DNA: TGTGCCAGCAGTCTCCCCTTGGGTGCGGGGGGCTACAATGAGCAGTTCTTC.

This clone was counted a few times. The V call is TRBV30, the J call TRBJ1-1; D is undetermined. The CDR3 totals 11 residues. Per germline, CDR1 GTSNPN and CDR2 SVGIG (reference sequence). Trimming left V 4 bases short and J 2 bases short, with 5 bases between. CDR3: CAWILNTEAFF. Here the CDR3 DNA reads TGTGCCTGGATCCTCAACACTGAAGCTTTCTTT.

This clone was seen only a few times. This rearrangement joins TRBV3-1 (or the pseudogene TRBV3-2) to TRBJ2-7; D might be TRBD2 (6 bases). Germline V lookup: CDR1 LGHDT, CDR2 YNNKEL (reference sequence). CDR3 length equals 13 residues. Trimming took off 5 bases at V and 3 bases at J, with 11 bases between the two ends. CDR3 nucleotides: TGTGCCAGCAGCTTCCGGGGGAGCTACGAGCAGTACTTC. Protein product: CASSFRGSYEQYF.

The chain recombines TRBV24-1 with TRBJ2-5; D perhaps matches TRBD1 (5 bases). Germline V gene sequence: CDR1 KGHDR, CDR2 SFDVKD. The V gene lost 2 bases and the J gene lost 5 bases, with 17 bases spanning the gap. This CDR3 contains 16 residues. CDR3 sequence reads: CATSDSSTGLAETQYF. In nucleotides, the CDR3 is TGTGCCACCAGTGATTCCTCAACAGGCCTTGCGGAGACCCAGTACTTC.

The V and J genes are TRBV19 and TRBJ1-5; 8 bases are shared with TRBD1. CDR3 length: 14 residues. Germline CDR1 reads LNHDA; CDR2 reads SQIVND (reference sequence). V was pared by 5 bases and J by 7 bases, with 7 bases of the junction left unmatched. The CDR3 protein is CASSSRQGTQPQHF. CDR3 nucleotide sequence: TGTGCCAGTAGTTCTCGACAGGGGACGCAGCCCCAGCATTTT.

Only one count was recorded for this clone. The DNA of the CDR3 is TGTGCCAGCAGCCAAGATGGGGGGTTCCCCTACGAGCAGTACTTC. Its translation: CASSQDGGFPYEQYF. V and J are TRBV3-1 (or the pseudogene TRBV3-2) and TRBJ2-7, with D perhaps TRBD2 (6 bases). The CDR3 covers 15 residues. Trimming removed 0 bases at V and 2 bases at J, with 11 bases between. CDR1 is LGHDT and CDR2 is YNNKEL in the germline V gene (reference sequence).

The chain couples TRBV30 to TRBJ2-7; 8 nucleotides align to TRBD1. CDR3 size: 13 residues. With V trimmed by 8 bases and J by 1 base, 7 bases remained unmatched. The germline V gene has CDR1 GTSNPN and CDR2 SVGIG (reference sequence). CDR3 sequence: CATSRGRSYEQYF. In DNA form, the CDR3 reads TGTGCCACTTCCAGGGGGCGATCCTACGAGCAGTACTTC.